The next 22 T cell receptor beta chains were all read from a single sample in a study of prognosis after radiotherapy for stage I lung cancer. Using two-round multiplex PCR, the authors amplified TCR beta CDR3 from genomic DNA. Gene-specific primers for each TRBV and TRBJ gene drove first-round PCR. MiXCR, run by TCRdb on the multiplex PCR reads, gives a single entry per CDR3 protein. Altogether fewer than 25,000 distinct CDR3 sequences are present, around 55% being singletons, with the ten largest covering 25% to 30%. Sequencing used PBMCs, obtained before or after stereotactic body radiation therapy (not recorded which). The receptors shown here come from a donor aged 50 or older with non-small cell lung cancer.

This clonotype ranks as medium-sized (0.01 to 0.1%). The chain links TRBV27 to TRBJ2-7; 8 nucleotides line up with TRBD2. The CDR3 runs to 17 residues. Germline trimming cut 8 bases from V and 1 base from J; bases unmatched to any gene: 16. Germline loops: CDR1 MNHEY, CDR2 SMNVEV (reference sequence). CDR3 residues: CASYGDGSGSTSYEQYF. For the CDR3, the DNA is TGTGCCAGCTATGGGGATGGGAGCGGGAGTACGTCCTACGAGCAGTACTTC.

This clonotype was seen repeatedly, ten times or more. V gene TRBV27 combines with J gene TRBJ1-2, with 9 bases aligning to TRBD1. V was clipped by 6 bases and J by 4 bases; unmatched bases: 9. CDR1 and CDR2 from the germline V gene are MNHEY and SMNVEV (reference sequence). This CDR3 is 15 amino acids long. The CDR3 spells CASRITGGGPYGYTF. The DNA for the CDR3 is TGTGCCAGCAGGATTACAGGGGGCGGGCCCTATGGCTACACCTTC.

The table lists this clonotype with a count of one. The chain carries TRBV4-1 and TRBJ2-3, with D maybe TRBD1 (6 bases). The ends were cut back, 0 bases at V and 2 bases at J, with 15 bases in the middle. The CDR3 consists of 17 residues. Germline CDR1 reads MGHRA; CDR2 reads YSYEKL. The CDR3 loop is CASSQEWTVTITDTQYF. In nucleotides, the CDR3 is TGCGCCAGCAGCCAAGAATGGACAGTAACTATCACAGATACGCAGTATTTT.

This chain connects TRBV6-1 to TRBJ2-7; no reliable D call. The germline V gene encodes CDR1 MNHNS and CDR2 SASEGT. V was clipped by 10 bases and J by 5 bases, with 21 bases between them. The CDR3 covers 14 residues. The CDR3 DNA reads as TGTGCCATCAGCGTGATTAGCTGGAGCGACGAGCAGTACTTC. This translates into CAISVISWSDEQYF.

The chain uses TRBV20-1 and TRBJ1-5; D is perhaps TRBD1 (6 bases). CDR1 is DFQATT, CDR2 SNEGSKA, per germline (reference sequence). Between the trimmed V and J ends, which lost 5 bases and 9 bases, there was a span of 20 bases. The CDR3 totals 14 residues. Here the CDR3 DNA reads TGCAGTGCTCGCGGGTCAGGGGCTTTAGGGCCCCAGCATTTT. Protein sequence: CSARGSGALGPQHF.

This clonotype has only a few counts. A read error is possible here, since a much larger clone lies one base away. The V and J genes are TRBV12-3 or TRBV12-4 and TRBJ1-4; TRBD1 matches 8 bases. The CDR3 has 14 residues. The CDR3 loop is CVSSTSTGVEKLFF. As DNA, the CDR3 is TGTGTCAGCAGCACGTCGACAGGGGTTGAAAAACTGTTTTTT.

This clonotype was seen only once. The chain carries TRBV6-4 and TRBJ2-1; D not resolved. Per germline, CDR1 MRHNA and CDR2 SNTAGT. The CDR3 extends over 14 amino acids. The V end lost 8 bases, the J end lost 5 bases, and 16 bases lay between the germline ends. The CDR3: CASRDTCRDNEQFF. CDR3 DNA sequence: TGTGCCAGCCGAGATACATGCCGCGACAATGAGCAGTTCTTC.

This clonotype was detected only a few times. An end of the junction does not agree with germline; a read error may underlie this. The V call is TRBV6-2 or TRBV6-3, the J call TRBJ2-7, with 12 bases matching TRBD2. The germline V gene has CDR1 MNHEY and CDR2 SVGEGT. CDR3 length equals 19 residues. This chain's CDR3 is CVSSYQSGLAGRKTYEQYF. In nucleotides, the CDR3 is TGTGTCAGCAGTTACCAGTCAGGACTAGCGGGAAGGAAAACTTACGAGCAGTACTTC.

This chain joins TRBV7-9 and TRBJ2-3, with 9 bases that match TRBD1. Trimming removed 5 bases from V and 4 bases from J; junction bases left unmatched: 16. There are 18 residues in the CDR3. CDR1 and CDR2 (germline): SEHNR, FQNEAQ (reference sequence). Here the CDR3 reads CASSTGQWTGAFADTQYF. DNA of the CDR3: TGTGCCAGCAGCACCGGTCAGTGGACAGGGGCGTTTGCAGATACGCAGTATTTT.

Comment on this clonotype: Because the CDR3 is missing its conserved closing phenylalanine or tryptophan, this is likely a read error. The chain employs TRBV7-2 and TRBJ2-6; D could derive from TRBD1 or TRBD2 (5 bases each). This CDR3 has 17 residues. Between the trimmed V and J ends, which lost 4 bases and 1 base, there was a span of 14 bases. CDR1 SGHTA and CDR2 FQGNSA come from the germline V gene. The CDR3 here is CASSSGLRQSGANVLTL. CDR3 nucleotide sequence: TGTGCCAGCAGCTCAGGACTTAGACAGTCTGGGGCCAACGTCCTGACTCTC.

This clonotype came up many times. V usage is TRBV7-2 and J usage is TRBJ1-2; 12 nucleotides agree with TRBD1. Looked up from germline, CDR1 is SGHTA and CDR2 is FQGNSA. The CDR3 spans 15 residues. Losses at the gene ends were 2 bases for V and 8 bases for J; bases not matched to a gene: 6. The CDR3 region is CASSLRGQGAEGYTF. CDR3 sequence (DNA): TGTGCCAGCAGCTTACGGGGACAGGGGGCGGAAGGCTACACCTTC.

This clonotype has a count of ten or more. The rearrangement joins TRBV28 to TRBJ2-7; D possibly corresponds to TRBD1 (5 bases). The length of the CDR3 is 13 residues. V lost 7 bases and J 1 base, leaving 11 bases between the germline ends. From germline, CDR1 is MDHEN and CDR2 SYDVKM. CDR3 sequence: CASNSGSSYEQYF. CDR3 coding DNA: TGTGCCAGCAATTCAGGGTCTTCCTACGAGCAGTACTTC.

This clonotype occurred once. The V call is TRBV12-3 or TRBV12-4, the J call TRBJ2-2; D remains ambiguous. CDR3 length equals 14 residues. The V end was cut by 7 bases, the J end by 7 bases, with 16 bases between. The CDR3 DNA follows: TGTGCCAGCAAACTTGTGGTGGGCAGCGGGGAGCTGTTTTTT. It is translated as CASKLVVGSGELFF.

The gene calls are TRBV30 and TRBJ1-1, with D perhaps TRBD1 (6 bases). This CDR3 has 11 residues. Germline CDR1 and CDR2: GTSNPN and SVGIG (reference sequence). The CDR3 here is CAGGQSTEAFF. CDR3 in DNA: TGTGCAGGGGGTCAAAGCACTGAAGCTTTCTTT. The full variable domain, rest sourced from reference TRBV30 and TRBJ1-1, is SQTIHQWPATLVQPVGSPLSLECTVEGTSNPNLYWYRQAAGRGLQLLFYSVGIGQISSEVPQNLSASRPQDRQFILSSKKLLLSDSGFYLCAGGQSTEAFFGQGTRLTVV.

In its sample, this clonotype was seen many times. The rearrangement uses TRBV11-3 and TRBJ2-1, with 12 bases matching TRBD2. This CDR3 has 17 amino acids. J lost 9 bases, V lost 1 base, and 10 bases had no gene match. The germline gives CDR1 SGHNT, CDR2 YENEEA. CDR3 nucleotides: TGTGCCAGCAGCTTAGTAATAACGACTAGCGGGAGTGGTGAGCAGTTCTTC. It encodes CASSLVITTSGSGEQFF.

The gene calls are TRBV6-1 and TRBJ1-6; TRBD1 might be the D (6 bases). The V and J ends lost 8 bases and 13 bases respectively, with 27 bases between them. From germline, CDR1 is MNHNS and CDR2 SASEGT. The CDR3 extends over 16 amino acids. Written as DNA, the CDR3 is TGTGCCAGCTCCCCCCGGCCCGCGGAAGGGGGTTCGCCCCTCCACTTT. This translates into CASSPRPAEGGSPLHF.

The CDR3 here is CASRKWGDYGYTF. CDR3 in DNA: TGTGCCAGCAGGAAGTGGGGGGACTATGGCTACACCTTC. This chain links TRBV6-2 or TRBV6-3 with TRBJ1-2; D possibly corresponds to TRBD1 (5 bases). Deletions cut 6 bases from V and 3 bases from J, with 11 bases between. Germline CDR1 and CDR2: MNHEY and SVGEGT. The CDR3 has 13 amino acids.

About this clonotype itself: Compared with germline, one end of the junction differs, possibly owing to a read error. The chain joins TRBV6-2 or TRBV6-3 to TRBJ1-2, with D perhaps matching TRBD1 (6 bases). The germline gives CDR1 MNHEY, CDR2 SVGEGT. The CDR3 spans 15 residues. Here the CDR3 reads CASSYGPRGYYGYNF. CDR3 nucleotide sequence: TGTGCCAGCAGTTACGGCCCCAGGGGATACTATGGCTACAACTTC.

To note about this clonotype: Mismatch with germline at one junction end may stem from a read error. The chain employs TRBV5-1 and TRBJ2-7, with 15 bases matching TRBD2. CDR1 and CDR2 from the germline V gene are SGHRS and YFSETQ. The CDR3 length is 17 residues. As DNA, the CDR3 is TGTGCCAGCAGCGAAGGGACTAGCGGGAGGCCCACCTACGAGCAGTACTTC. Its protein product is CASSEGTSGRPTYEQYF.

The chain has TRBV6-1 and TRBJ1-5; no clear D. This CDR3 has 14 residues. Trimming stripped 3 bases from V and 13 bases from J, with 19 bases between. Germline V lookup: CDR1 MNHNS, CDR2 SASEGT. The CDR3 nucleotides read TGTGCCAGCAGTGAGGGCATGGGCAATCAGACACAGCATTTT. This translates into CASSEGMGNQTQHF.

V and J are TRBV6-2 or TRBV6-3 and TRBJ1-4, with 7 bases fitting TRBD1. This CDR3 has 12 residues. Germline V gene sequence: CDR1 MNHEY, CDR2 SVGEGT. J lost 11 bases, V lost 8 bases, and 8 bases had no gene match. CDR3 DNA sequence: TGTGCCAGCTCTGATCAGGGGGGGAAACTGTTTTTT. Translated: CASSDQGGKLFF.

This clonotype showed up many times. The rearrangement uses TRBV28 and TRBJ1-2; TRBD1 aligns across 12 bases. CDR1 and CDR2 from the germline V gene are MDHEN and SYDVKM. The CDR3 loop spans 13 amino acids. V was clipped by 7 bases and J by 8 bases; unmatched bases: 5. The CDR3 DNA reads TGTGCCAGCAAGGGACAGGGGGCGGAAGGCTACACCTTC. As protein: CASKGQGAEGYTF.